Following are 14 T cell receptor beta chains from one sample sequenced in a study of siplizumab effects on memory and regulatory T cells. Sequenced by immunoSEQ multiplex PCR; TCRdb stores in-frame clones only, minus some. The sample shows more than 85,000 clones, about 94% of them seen only once. Sequencing was carried out using CD4+ T cells sorted from blood. Every receptor here comes from a human donor in good health.

This clone has just one count. This sequence joins TRBV7-8 and TRBJ1-1, with D possibly TRBD1 on 6 matching bases. CDR1 SGHVS and CDR2 FQNEAQ come from the germline V gene. The V and J ends lost 2 bases and 1 base respectively, with 17 bases between them. The CDR3 contains 17 residues. The CDR3 loop reads CASSLRQGMSANTEAFF. The CDR3 DNA sequence: TGTGCCAGCAGCTTACGGCAGGGGATGTCGGCGAACACTGAAGCTTTCTTT.

The CDR3 loop reads CASSQESGRYDTGELFF. As DNA, the CDR3 is TGCGCCAGCAGCCAAGAGAGCGGGAGGTATGACACCGGGGAGCTGTTTTTT. This chain joins TRBV4-1 and TRBJ2-2, with 9 bases identical to TRBD2. From germline, CDR1 is MGHRA and CDR2 YSYEKL. Unmatched junction bases numbered 5, after V lost 0 bases and J lost 3 bases. The CDR3 is 17 residues long.

The chain links TRBV18 to TRBJ1-1; D gene ambiguous. Trimming removed 1 base at V and 1 base at J, with 10 bases between. Per the germline V gene, CDR1 is KGHSH and CDR2 is LQKENI. The CDR3 extends over 15 amino acids. The CDR3 protein is CASSPLGSRNTEAFF. As DNA, the CDR3 is TGTGCCAGCTCACCACTGGGTTCACGGAACACTGAAGCTTTCTTT.

The chain recombines TRBV6-1 with TRBJ2-3; D possibly corresponds to TRBD1 (5 bases). Trimming took off 3 bases at V and 5 bases at J, with 12 bases between the two ends. The CDR3 spans 14 residues. CDR1 MNHNS and CDR2 SASEGT come from the germline V gene. CDR3 amino acids: CASSEAGLRDTQYF. For the CDR3, the DNA is TGTGCCAGCAGTGAGGCAGGGTTAAGAGATACGCAGTATTTT.

The chain links TRBV2 to TRBJ1-5; D gene uncertain. Trimming cost V 1 base and J 8 bases, with 12 bases left between them. The CDR3 covers 14 residues. Looked up from germline, CDR1 is SNHLY and CDR2 is FYNNEI. CDR3 loop: CASSEGDREEPQHF. CDR3 nucleotides: TGTGCCAGCAGTGAAGGGGATCGGGAGGAGCCCCAGCATTTT.

V and J are TRBV10-3 and TRBJ1-1; D is possibly TRBD1 (5 bases). Trimming stripped 0 bases from V and 9 bases from J, with 8 bases between. This CDR3 region has 12 residues. Germline V gene lookup returns CDR1 ENHRY and CDR2 SYGVKD. This CDR3 reads CAISESSGQAFF. CDR3 nucleotides: TGTGCCATCAGTGAGTCGTCGGGGCAAGCTTTCTTT.

The chain employs TRBV30 and TRBJ1-2; no reliable D call. The germline V gene encodes CDR1 GTSNPN and CDR2 SVGIG (reference sequence). CDR3 size: 14 residues. V lost 3 bases, J lost 3 bases, and 14 bases lay in between. The CDR3 region is CAWSTRWRDYGYTF. In nucleotides, the CDR3 is TGTGCCTGGAGCACCCGGTGGAGAGACTATGGCTACACCTTC.

The gene calls are TRBV5-6 and TRBJ2-4; 11 nucleotides line up with TRBD2. This CDR3 has 16 residues. The junction had 10 bases not matched to a gene; V was cut back by 4 bases and J by 7 bases. Germline V gives CDR1 SGHDT, CDR2 YYEEEE. The CDR3 spells CASSTLLAGVDNIQYF. As DNA, the CDR3 is TGTGCCAGCAGCACCCTACTAGCGGGAGTAGATAACATTCAGTACTTC.

The chain recombines TRBV6-1 with TRBJ2-7, with TRBD1 identical over 9 bases. This CDR3 spans 16 amino acids. With V trimmed by 3 bases and J by 0 bases, 6 bases remained unmatched. CDR1 and CDR2 (germline): MNHNS, SASEGT. The CDR3 coding sequence is TGTGCCAGCAGTGAGGGGACAGGGCACCCCTCCTACGAGCAGTACTTC. Protein: CASSEGTGHPSYEQYF.

The V gene is TRBV25-1, the J gene TRBJ2-3; weak D call: TRBD2 (5 bases). Trimming stripped 7 bases from V and 0 bases from J, with 11 bases between. Germline V gene data show CDR1 as MGHDK and CDR2 as SYGVNS. The CDR3 is 14 residues long. The CDR3 is CASTYGESTDTQYF. The CDR3 region has the DNA TGTGCCAGCACCTACGGGGAGAGCACAGATACGCAGTATTTT.

J is TRBJ1-3 and V is TRBV15; D perhaps matches TRBD1 (5 bases). The V gene's germline CDR1 is LNHNV and CDR2 YYDKDF (reference sequence). V lost 0 bases and J lost 7, with 13 bases in between. This CDR3 region has 15 residues. This CDR3 reads CATSREQVIGNTIYF. The CDR3 DNA follows: TGTGCCACCAGCAGAGAACAGGTTATAGGCAACACCATATATTTT.

V gene TRBV28 combines with J gene TRBJ1-1; TRBD1 agrees at 10 bases. This CDR3 has 15 residues. Germline values: CDR1 MDHEN, CDR2 SYDVKM. J gave up 4 bases and V 5 bases, and 7 bases lay outside the gene matches. The CDR3 region is CASSQRQGATTEAFF. In nucleotides, the CDR3 is TGTGCCAGCAGTCAACGACAGGGGGCCACCACTGAAGCTTTCTTT.

This sequence joins TRBV7-3 and TRBJ2-1; perhaps D is TRBD1 or TRBD2 (5 bases each). V was trimmed by 0 bases and J by 3 bases, leaving 12 bases between them. This CDR3 is 16 amino acids long. In germline, CDR1 is SGHTA, CDR2 FQGTGA. This CDR3 is CASSLTPGTFYNEQFF. The CDR3 coding sequence is TGTGCCAGCAGCTTAACGCCGGGGACCTTCTACAATGAGCAGTTCTTC.

The chain links TRBV10-3 to TRBJ1-2; the D is unclear. The ends were cut back, 0 bases at V and 4 bases at J, with 15 bases in the middle. Germline lookup yields CDR1 ENHRY and CDR2 SYGVKD. The CDR3 extends over 16 amino acids. The chain's CDR3 is CAISESHGSGIYGYTF. The CDR3 DNA is TGTGCCATCAGTGAGTCTCACGGGTCGGGTATCTATGGCTACACCTTC.